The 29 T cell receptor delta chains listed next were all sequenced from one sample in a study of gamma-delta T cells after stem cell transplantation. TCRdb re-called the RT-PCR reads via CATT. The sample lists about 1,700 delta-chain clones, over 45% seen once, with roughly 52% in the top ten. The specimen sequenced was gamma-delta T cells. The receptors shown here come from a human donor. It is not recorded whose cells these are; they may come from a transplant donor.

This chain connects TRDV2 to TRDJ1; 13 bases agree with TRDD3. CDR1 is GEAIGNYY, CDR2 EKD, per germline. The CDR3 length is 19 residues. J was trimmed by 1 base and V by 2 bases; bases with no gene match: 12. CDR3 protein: CACDIVSTGGYGGTDKLIF. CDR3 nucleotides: TGTGCCTGTGACATCGTCAGTACTGGGGGATACGGCGGCACCGATAAACTCATCTTT.

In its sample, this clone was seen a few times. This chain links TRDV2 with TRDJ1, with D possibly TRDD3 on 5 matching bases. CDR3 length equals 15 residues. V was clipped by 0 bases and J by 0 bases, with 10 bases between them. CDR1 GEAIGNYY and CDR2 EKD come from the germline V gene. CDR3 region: CACDTLGPYTDKLIF. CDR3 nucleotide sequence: TGTGCCTGTGACACCCTGGGCCCTTACACCGATAAACTCATCTTT.

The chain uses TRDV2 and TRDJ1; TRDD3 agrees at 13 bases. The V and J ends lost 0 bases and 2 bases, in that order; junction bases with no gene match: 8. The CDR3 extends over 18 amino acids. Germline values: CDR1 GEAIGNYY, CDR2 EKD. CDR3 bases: TGTGCCTGTGACACCGTGGGACTGGGGGATACGTATACCGATAAACTCATCTTT. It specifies CACDTVGLGDTYTDKLIF.

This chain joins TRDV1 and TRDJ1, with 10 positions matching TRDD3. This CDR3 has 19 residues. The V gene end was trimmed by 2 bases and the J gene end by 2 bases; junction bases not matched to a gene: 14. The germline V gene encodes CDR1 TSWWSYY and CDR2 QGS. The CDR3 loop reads CALGERRSWLLGDTDKLIF. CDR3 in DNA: TGTGCTCTTGGGGAAAGGCGCTCCTGGTTACTGGGGGATACCGATAAACTCATCTTT.

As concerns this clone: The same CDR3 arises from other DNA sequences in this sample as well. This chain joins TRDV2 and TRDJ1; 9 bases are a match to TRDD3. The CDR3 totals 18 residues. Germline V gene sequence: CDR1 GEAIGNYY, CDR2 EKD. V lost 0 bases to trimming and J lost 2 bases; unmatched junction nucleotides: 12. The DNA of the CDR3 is TGTGCCTGTGACACCGTTAATACTGGGGGACTACGTACCGATAAACTCATCTTT. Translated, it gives CACDTVNTGGLRTDKLIF.

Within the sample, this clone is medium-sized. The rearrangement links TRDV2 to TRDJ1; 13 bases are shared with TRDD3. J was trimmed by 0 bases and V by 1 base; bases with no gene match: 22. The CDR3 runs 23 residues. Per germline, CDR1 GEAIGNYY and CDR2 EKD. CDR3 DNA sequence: TGTGCCTGTGACACGGTAGCCCTCGGCGTATACTGGGGGATACGATCGAACACCGATAAACTCATCTTT. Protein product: CACDTVALGVYWGIRSNTDKLIF.

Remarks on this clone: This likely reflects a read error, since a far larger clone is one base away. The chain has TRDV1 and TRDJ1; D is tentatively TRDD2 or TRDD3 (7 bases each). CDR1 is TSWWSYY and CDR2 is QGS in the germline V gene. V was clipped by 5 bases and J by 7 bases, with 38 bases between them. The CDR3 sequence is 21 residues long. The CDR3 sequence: CALGKASFLLTYWGPPGKLIF. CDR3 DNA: TGTGCTCTTGGGAAAGCCTCCTTCCTGCTGACTTACTGGGGCCCTCCGGGTAAACTCATCTTT.

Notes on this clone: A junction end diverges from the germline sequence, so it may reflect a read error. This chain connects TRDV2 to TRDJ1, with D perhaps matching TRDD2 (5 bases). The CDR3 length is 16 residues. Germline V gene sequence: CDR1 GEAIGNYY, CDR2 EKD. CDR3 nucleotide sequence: TGTGCCTGTGACACCCTTCCGGAGAAGTACACCGAAAAACTCATCTTT. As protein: CACDTLPEKYTEKLIF.

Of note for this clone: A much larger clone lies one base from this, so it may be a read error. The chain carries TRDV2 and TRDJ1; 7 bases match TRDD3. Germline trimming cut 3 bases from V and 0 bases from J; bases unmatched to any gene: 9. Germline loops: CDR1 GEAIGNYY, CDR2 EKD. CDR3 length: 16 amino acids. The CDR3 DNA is TGTGCCTGTGACTCTCTGGGGGGGGGGTACACCGATAAACTCATCTTT. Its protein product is CACDSLGGGYTDKLIF.

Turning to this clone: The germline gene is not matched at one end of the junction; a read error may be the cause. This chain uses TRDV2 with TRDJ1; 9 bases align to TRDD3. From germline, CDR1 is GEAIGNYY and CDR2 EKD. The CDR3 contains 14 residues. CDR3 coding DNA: TGTGCCCGTGACACGCTGGGGGATACCGATAAACTCATCTTT. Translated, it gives CARDTLGDTDKLIF.

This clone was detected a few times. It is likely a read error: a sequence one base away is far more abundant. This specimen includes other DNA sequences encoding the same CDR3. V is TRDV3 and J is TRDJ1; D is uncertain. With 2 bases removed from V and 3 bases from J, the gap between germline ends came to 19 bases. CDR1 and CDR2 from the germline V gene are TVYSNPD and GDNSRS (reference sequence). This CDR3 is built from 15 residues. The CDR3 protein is CAFETPISHADKLIF. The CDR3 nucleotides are TGTGCCTTTGAGACACCTATATCCCACGCCGATAAACTCATCTTT.

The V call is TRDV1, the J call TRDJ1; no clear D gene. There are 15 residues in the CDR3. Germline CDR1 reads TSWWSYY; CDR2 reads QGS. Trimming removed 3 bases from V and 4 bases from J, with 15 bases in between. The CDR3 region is CALGEASSCSDKLIF. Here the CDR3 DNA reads TGTGCTCTTGGGGAGGCCTCCTCCTGTAGCGATAAACTCATCTTT.

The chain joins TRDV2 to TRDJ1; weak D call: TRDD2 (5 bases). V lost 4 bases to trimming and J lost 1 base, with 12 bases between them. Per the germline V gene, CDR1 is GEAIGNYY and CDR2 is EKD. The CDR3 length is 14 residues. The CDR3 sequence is CACDFLGPTDKLIF. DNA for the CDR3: TGTGCCTGTGATTTCCTCGGGCCCACCGATAAACTCATCTTT.

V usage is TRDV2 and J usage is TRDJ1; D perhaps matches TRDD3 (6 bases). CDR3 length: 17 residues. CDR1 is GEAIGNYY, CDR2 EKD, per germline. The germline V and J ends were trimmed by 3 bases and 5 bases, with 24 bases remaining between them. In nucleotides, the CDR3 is TGTGCCTGTGACGCCGTGGGGGCTGCGGTGGGGCTGGATAAACTCATCTTT. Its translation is CACDAVGAAVGLDKLIF.

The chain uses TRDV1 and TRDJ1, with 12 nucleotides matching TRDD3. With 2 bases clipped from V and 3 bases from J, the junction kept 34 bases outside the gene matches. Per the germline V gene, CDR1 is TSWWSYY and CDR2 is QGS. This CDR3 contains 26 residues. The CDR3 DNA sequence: TGTGCTCTTGGGGAAAAGATAACCGCTTCCTACTACTGGGGGATACAAAAGGAAAAGCAGGCCGATAAACTCATCTTT. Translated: CALGEKITASYYWGIQKEKQADKLIF.

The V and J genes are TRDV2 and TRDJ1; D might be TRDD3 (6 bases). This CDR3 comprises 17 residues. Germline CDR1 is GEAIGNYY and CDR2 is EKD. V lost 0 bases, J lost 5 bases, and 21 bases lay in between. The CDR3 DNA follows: TGTGCCTGTGACACCGTGGGGGCTGCGGTGGGGCAGGATAAACTCATCTTT. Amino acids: CACDTVGAAVGQDKLIF.

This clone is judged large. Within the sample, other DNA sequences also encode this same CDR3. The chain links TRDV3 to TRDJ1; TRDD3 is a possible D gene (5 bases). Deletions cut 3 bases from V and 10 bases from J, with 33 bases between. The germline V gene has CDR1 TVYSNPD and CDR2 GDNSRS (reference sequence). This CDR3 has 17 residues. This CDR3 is CAFPGLGGREDEDGLIF. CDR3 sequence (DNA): TGTGCCTTCCCAGGCCTGGGTGGACGTGAGGACGAAGACGGACTCATCTTT.

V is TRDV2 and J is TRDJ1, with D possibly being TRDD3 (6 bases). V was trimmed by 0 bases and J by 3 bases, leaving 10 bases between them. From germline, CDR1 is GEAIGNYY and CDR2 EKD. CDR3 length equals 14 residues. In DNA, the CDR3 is TGTGCCTGTGACACCGTGGGGGCATCCGATAAACTCATCTTT. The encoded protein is CACDTVGASDKLIF.

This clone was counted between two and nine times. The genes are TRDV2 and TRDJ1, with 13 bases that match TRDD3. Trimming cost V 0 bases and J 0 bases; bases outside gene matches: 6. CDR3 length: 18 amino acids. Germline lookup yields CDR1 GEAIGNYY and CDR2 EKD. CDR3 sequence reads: CACDTVLGDTLYTDKLIF. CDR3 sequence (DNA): TGTGCCTGTGACACCGTACTGGGGGATACGTTGTACACCGATAAACTCATCTTT.

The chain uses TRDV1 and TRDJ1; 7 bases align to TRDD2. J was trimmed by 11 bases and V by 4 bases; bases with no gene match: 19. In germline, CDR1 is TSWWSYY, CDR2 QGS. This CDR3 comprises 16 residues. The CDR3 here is CALGVAFLLGTMNLIF. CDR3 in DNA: TGTGCTCTTGGGGTGGCCTTCCTTCTAGGGACCATGAATCTCATCTTT.

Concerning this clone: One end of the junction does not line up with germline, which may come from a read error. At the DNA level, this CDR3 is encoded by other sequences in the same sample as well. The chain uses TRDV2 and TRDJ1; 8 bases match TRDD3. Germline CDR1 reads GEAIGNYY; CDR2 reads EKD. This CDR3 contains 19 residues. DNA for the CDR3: TGTGCCTGTGACACCGTTCGATTGGGGGATGGTCGAAGAACCGATAAACTTATCTTT. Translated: CACDTVRLGDGRRTDKLIF.

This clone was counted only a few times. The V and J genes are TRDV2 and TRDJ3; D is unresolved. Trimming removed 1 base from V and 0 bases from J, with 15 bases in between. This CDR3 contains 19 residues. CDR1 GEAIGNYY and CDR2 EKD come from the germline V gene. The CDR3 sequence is CACDTADKSSSWDTRQMFF. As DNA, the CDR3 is TGTGCCTGTGACACAGCCGATAAGTCTAGCTCCTGGGACACCCGACAGATGTTTTTC.

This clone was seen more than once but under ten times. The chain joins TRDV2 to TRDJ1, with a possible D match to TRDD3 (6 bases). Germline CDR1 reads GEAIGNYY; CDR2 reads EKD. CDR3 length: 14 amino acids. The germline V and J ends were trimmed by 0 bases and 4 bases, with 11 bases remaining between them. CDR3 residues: CACDTLLGFDKLIF. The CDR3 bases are TGTGCCTGTGACACCCTTCTGGGGTTCGATAAACTCATCTTT.

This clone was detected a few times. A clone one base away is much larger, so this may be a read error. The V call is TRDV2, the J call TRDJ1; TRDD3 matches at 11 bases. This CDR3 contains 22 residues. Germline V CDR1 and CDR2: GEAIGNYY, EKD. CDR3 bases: TGTGCCTGTGACACCGTCTCCTACCCGGTACTGGGGGATAACCCTTACACCGATAAACTCACCTTT. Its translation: CACDTVSYPVLGDNPYTDKLTF.

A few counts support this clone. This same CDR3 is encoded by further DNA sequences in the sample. CDR3 DNA: TGTGCTCTTGGGGAACTCGTCCTCAGCTGGGGGATAAAGCTGTACACCGATAAACTCATCTTT. This translates into CALGELVLSWGIKLYTDKLIF. The rearrangement uses TRDV1 and TRDJ1; 10 bases agree with TRDD3. With 0 bases clipped from V and 0 bases from J, the junction kept 16 bases outside the gene matches. Germline V gene lookup returns CDR1 TSWWSYY and CDR2 QGS. The CDR3 extends over 21 amino acids.

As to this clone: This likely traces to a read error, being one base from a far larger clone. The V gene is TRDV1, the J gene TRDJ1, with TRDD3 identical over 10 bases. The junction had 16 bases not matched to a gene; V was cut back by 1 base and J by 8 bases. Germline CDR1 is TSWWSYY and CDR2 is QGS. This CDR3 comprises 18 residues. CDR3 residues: CALGEPGPCTGGSGKLIF. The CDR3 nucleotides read TGTGCTCTTGGGGAACCAGGCCCCTGTACTGGGGGATCTGGGAAACTCATCTTT.

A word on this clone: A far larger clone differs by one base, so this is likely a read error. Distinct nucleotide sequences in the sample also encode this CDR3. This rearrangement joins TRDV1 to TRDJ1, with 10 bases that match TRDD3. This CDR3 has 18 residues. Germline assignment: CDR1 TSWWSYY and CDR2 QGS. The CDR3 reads CALGEPGPCTGGCGRLIF. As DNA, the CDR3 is TGCGCTCTTGGGGAACCAGGCCCCTGTACTGGGGGATGTGGGAGACTCATCTTT.

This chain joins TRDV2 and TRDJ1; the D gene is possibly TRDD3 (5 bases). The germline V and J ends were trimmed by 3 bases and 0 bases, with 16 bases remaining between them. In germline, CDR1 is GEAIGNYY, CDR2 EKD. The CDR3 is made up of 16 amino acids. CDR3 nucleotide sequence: TGTGCCTGTGACCGGGTTGGGGTTGATTACACCGATAAACTCATCTTT. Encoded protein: CACDRVGVDYTDKLIF.

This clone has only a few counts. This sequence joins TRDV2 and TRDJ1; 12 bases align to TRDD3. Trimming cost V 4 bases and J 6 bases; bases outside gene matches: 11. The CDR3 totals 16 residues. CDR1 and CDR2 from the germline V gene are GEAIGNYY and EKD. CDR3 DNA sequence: TGTGCCTGTGAAGCGATGATACTGGGGGATACCCATAAACTCATCTTT. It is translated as CACEAMILGDTHKLIF.